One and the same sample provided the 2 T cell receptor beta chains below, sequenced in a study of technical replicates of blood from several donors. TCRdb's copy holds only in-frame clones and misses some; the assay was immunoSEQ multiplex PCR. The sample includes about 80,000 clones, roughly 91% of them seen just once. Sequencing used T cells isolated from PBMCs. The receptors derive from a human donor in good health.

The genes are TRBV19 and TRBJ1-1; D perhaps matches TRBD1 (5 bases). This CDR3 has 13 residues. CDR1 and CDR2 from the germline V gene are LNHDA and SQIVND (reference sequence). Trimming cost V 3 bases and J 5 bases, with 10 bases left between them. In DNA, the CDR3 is TGTGCCAGTAGTATGGAGGGGAGGACTGAAGCTTTCTTT. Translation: CASSMEGRTEAFF.

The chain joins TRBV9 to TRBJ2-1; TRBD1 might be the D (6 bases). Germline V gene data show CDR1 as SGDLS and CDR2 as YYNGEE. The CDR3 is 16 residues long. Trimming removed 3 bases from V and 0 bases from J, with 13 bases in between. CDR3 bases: TGTGCCAGCAGCGGTCTGCAGGGGCACTCCTACAATGAGCAGTTCTTC. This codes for CASSGLQGHSYNEQFF.